This T cell receptor (beta chain) was sequenced for a study of shared clonotypes between healthy human individuals. Study overall: Sampling drew on donors who were a couple of women and a few men aged 18 to 49. General study points: When compared with the clonotypes that were shared by all four sorted-subset donors, the non-shared clonotypes turned out to have lower generation probabilities. Few donors limited the genetic and exposure-history diversity represented.

Turning to this clone: Its antigen is undetermined.

Trimming stripped 5 bases from V and 2 bases from J, with 13 bases between. This CDR3 is built from 14 residues. Germline-derived CDR1 and CDR2 are MNHNY and SVGAGI (reference sequence). Per sorted-subset replicate PCR, input was approximately 180 ng DNA, representing around 28,000 T cell genomes. Generated by immunoSEQ multiplex PCR, the TCRdb table keeps only in-frame clones and is missing some. In the table there are hundreds of thousands of clones, 90% to 97% of which are singletons. The material sequenced was memory CD8+ T cells sorted from blood. Subset: CD45RO+ cells pooled with CCR7-negative TemRA cells. The sequence derives from a man aged 30 to 45 in good health. The V gene is TRBV6-6, the J gene TRBJ2-7; no reliable D call. The CDR3: CASSHPGLTYEQYF. CDR3 sequence (DNA): TGTGCCAGCAGTCATCCCGGGCTAACCTACGAGCAGTACTTC.